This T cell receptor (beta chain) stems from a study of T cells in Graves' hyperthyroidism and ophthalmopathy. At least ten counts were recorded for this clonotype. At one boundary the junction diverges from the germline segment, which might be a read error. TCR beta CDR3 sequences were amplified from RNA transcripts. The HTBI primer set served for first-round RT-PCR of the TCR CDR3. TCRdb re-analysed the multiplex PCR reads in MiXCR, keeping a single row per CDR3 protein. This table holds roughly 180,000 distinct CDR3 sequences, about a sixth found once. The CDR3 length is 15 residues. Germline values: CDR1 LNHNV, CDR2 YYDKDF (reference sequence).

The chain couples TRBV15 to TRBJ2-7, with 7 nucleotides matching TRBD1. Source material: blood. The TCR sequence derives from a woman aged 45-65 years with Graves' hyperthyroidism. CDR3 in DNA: TGTGCCACCAGCCGAGAAACAGGGGTCGCCTACGAGCAGTACTTC. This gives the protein CATSRETGVAYEQYF.